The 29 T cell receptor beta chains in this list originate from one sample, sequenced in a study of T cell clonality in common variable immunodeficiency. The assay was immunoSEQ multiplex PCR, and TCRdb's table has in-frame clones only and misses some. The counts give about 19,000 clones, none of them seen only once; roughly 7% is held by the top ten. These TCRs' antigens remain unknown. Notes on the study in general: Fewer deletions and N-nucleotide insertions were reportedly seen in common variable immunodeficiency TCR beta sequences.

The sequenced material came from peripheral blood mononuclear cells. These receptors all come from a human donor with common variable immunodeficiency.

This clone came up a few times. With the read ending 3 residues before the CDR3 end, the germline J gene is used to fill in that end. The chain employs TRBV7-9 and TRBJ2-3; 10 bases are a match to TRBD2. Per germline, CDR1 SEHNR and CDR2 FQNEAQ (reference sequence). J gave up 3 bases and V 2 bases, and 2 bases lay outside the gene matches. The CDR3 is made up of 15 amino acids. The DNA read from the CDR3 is TGTGCCAGCAGCTTACTAGCGGGAGAGACAGATACG. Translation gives CASSLLAGETDT. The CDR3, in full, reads CASSLLAGETDTQYF.

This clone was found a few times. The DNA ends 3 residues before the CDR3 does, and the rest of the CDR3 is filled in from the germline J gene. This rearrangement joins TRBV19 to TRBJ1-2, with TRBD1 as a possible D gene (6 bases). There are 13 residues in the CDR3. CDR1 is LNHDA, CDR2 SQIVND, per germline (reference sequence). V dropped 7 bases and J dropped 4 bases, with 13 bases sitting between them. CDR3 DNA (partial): TGTGCCAGTACCGATACAGGGCGCTATGGC. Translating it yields CASTDTGRYG. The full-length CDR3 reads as CASTDTGRYGYTF.

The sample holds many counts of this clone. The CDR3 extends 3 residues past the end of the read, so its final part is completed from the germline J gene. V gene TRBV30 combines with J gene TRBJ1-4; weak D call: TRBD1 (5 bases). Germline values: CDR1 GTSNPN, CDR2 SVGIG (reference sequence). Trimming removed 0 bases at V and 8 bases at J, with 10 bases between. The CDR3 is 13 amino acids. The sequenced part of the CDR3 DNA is TGTGCCTGGAGTGTGGGGGGAAGGGAAAAA. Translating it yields CAWSVGGREK. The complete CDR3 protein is CAWSVGGREKLFF.

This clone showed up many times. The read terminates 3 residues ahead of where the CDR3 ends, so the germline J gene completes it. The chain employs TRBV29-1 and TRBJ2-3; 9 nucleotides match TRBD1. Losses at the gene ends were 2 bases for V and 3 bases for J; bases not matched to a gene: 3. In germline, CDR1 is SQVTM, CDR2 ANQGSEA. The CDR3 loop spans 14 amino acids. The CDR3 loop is CSVERTGATDTQYF. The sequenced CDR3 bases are TGCAGCGTTGAACGGACAGGGGCAACAGATACG.

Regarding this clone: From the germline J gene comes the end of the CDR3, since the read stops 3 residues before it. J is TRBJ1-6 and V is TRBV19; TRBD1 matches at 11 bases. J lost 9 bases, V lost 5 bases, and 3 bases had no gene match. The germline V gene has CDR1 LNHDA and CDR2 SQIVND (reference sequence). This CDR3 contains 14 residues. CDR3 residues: CASSLGTGGSPLHF. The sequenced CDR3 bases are TGTGCCAGTAGTCTCGGGACAGGGGGTTCACCC.

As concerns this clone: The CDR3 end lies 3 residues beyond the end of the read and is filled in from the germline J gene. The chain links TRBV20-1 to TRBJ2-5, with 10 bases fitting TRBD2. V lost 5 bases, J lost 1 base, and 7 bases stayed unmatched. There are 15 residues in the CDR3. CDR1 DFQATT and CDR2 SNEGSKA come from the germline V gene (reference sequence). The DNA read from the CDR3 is TGCAGTGCTTCCTCTAGCGGGGGACTCCAAGAGACC. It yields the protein CSASSSGGLQET. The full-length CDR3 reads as CSASSSGGLQETQYF.

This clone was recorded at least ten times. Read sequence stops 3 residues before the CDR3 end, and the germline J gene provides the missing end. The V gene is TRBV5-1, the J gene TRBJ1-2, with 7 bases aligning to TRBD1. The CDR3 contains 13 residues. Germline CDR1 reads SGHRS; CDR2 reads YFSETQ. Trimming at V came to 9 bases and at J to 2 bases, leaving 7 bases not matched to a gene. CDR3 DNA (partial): TGCGCCACCACGGCAGGGGGAAACTATGGC. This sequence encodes CATTAGGNYG. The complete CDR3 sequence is CATTAGGNYGYTF.

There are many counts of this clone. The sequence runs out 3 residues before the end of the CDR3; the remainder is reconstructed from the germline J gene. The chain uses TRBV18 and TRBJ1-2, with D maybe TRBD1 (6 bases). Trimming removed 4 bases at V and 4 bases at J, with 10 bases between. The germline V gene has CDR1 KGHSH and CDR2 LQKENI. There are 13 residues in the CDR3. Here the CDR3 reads CASSLQGTYGYTF. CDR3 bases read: TGTGCCAGCTCACTACAGGGCACCTATGGC.

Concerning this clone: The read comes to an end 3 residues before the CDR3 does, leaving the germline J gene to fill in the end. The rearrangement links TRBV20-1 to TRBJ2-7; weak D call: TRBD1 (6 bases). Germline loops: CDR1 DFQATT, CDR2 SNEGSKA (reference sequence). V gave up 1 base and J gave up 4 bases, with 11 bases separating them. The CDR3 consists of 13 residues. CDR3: CSARAARGYEQYF. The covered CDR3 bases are TGCAGTGCTAGAGCGGCCAGGGGATACGAG.

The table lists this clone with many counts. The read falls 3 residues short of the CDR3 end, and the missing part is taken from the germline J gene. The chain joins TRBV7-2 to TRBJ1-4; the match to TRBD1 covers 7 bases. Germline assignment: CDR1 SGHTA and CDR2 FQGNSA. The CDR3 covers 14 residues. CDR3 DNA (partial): TGTGCCAGCAGCTTAGGTCCGGGACAGACCAAA. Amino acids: CASSLGPGQTK. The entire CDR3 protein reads CASSLGPGQTKLFF.

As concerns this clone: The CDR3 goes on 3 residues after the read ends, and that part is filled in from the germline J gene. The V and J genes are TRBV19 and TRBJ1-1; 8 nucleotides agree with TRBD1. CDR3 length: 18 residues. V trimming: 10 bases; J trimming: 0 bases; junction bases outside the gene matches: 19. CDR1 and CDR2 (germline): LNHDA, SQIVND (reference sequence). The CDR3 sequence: CATETPTGVSSLNTEAFF. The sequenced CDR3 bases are TGTGCCACCGAAACCCCGACAGGGGTAAGCAGTTTGAACACTGAA.

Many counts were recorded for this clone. The CDR3 protein is CSVVRPGQGEAFF. CDR3 DNA, as far as it was read: TGCAGCGTTGTTCGCCCGGGACAGGGTGAA. This chain joins TRBV29-1 and TRBJ1-1; 9 bases are shared with TRBD1. With the read ending 3 residues before the CDR3 end, the germline J gene is used to fill in that end. The V gene end was trimmed by 4 bases and the J gene end by 7 bases; junction bases not matched to a gene: 7. The germline CDR1 and CDR2 sequences are SQVTM and ANQGSEA. This CDR3 spans 13 amino acids.

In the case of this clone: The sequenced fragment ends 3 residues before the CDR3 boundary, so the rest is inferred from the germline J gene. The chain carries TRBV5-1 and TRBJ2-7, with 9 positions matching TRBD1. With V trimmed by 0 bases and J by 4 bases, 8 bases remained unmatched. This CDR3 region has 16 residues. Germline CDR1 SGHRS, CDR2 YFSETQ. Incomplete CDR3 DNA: TGCGCCAGCAGCTTGGGGGCGACAGGGGGAACATACGAG. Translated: CASSLGATGGTYE. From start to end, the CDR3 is CASSLGATGGTYEQYF.

CDR3: CASSARQGSYGYTF. The sequenced CDR3 bases are TGTGCCAGCAGCGCGCGACAGGGGAGCTATGGC. This chain connects TRBV7-2 to TRBJ1-2; 8 bases are shared with TRBD1. The read stops 3 residues short of the end of the CDR3; the missing end is completed from the germline J gene. V shed 5 bases and J 4 bases; nucleotides not matched to a gene: 6. The CDR3 consists of 14 residues. Germline V gives CDR1 SGHTA, CDR2 FQGNSA.

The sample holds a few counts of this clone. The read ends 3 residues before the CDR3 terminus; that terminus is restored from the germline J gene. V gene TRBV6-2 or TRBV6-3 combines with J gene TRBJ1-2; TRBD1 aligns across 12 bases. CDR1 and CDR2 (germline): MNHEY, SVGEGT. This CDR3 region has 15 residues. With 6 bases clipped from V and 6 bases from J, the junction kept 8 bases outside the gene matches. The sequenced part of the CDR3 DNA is TGTGCCAGCAGAGAATCCGGGACAGGGGGCGATGGC. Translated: CASRESGTGGDG. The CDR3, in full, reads CASRESGTGGDGYTF.

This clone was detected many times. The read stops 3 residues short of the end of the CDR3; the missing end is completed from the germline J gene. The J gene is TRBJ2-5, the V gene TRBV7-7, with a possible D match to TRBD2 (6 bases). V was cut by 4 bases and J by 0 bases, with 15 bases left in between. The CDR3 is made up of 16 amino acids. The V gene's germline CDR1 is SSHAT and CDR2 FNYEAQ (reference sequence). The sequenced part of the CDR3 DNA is TGTGCCAGCAGCTCAATGCGGACTACGTACCAAGAGACC. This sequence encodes CASSSMRTTYQET. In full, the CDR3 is CASSSMRTTYQETQYF.

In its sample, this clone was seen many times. The DNA read from the CDR3 is TGCGCCAGCAGCTTGACGACTAGCGGGCTCTCCTACGAG. The encoded protein is CASSLTTSGLSYE. The whole CDR3 sequence is CASSLTTSGLSYEQYF. V is TRBV5-1 and J is TRBJ2-7; 10 bases agree with TRBD2. The read ends 3 residues shy of where the CDR3 ends; the end is completed using the germline J gene. With 1 base clipped from V and 0 bases from J, the junction kept 4 bases outside the gene matches. The CDR3 extends over 16 amino acids. Per germline, CDR1 SGHRS and CDR2 YFSETQ.

This CDR3 is CSARPDRNQPQHF. Partial CDR3 DNA: TGCAGTGCTAGACCGGACAGAAATCAGCCC. The chain couples TRBV20-1 to TRBJ1-5; D perhaps matches TRBD1 (6 bases). The read ends 3 residues early relative to the CDR3; the germline J gene fills the gap. The CDR3 runs 13 residues. The V and J ends lost 2 bases and 4 bases respectively, with 9 bases between them. Germline V gene sequence: CDR1 DFQATT, CDR2 SNEGSKA (reference sequence).

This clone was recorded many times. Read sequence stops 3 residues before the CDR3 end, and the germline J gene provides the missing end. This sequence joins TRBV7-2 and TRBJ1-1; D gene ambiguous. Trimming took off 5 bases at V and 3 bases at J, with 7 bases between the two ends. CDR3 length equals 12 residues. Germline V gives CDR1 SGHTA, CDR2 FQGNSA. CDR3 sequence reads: CASSLVYTEAFF. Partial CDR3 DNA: TGTGCCAGCAGCCTAGTATACACTGAA.

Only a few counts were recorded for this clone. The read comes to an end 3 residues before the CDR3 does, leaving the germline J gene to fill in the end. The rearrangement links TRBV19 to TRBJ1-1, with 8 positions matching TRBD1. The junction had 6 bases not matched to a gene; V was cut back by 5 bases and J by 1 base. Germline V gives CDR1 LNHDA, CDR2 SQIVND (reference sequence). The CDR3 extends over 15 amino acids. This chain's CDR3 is CASSVIDRGNTEAFF. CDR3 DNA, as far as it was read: TGTGCCAGTAGTGTAATTGACAGGGGGAACACTGAA.

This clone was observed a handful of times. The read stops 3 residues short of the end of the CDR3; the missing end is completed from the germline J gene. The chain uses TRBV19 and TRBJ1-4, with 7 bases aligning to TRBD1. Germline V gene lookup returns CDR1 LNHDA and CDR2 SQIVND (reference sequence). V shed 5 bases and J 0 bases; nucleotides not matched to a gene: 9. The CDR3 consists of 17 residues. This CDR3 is CASSSGGQRATNEKLFF. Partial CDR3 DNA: TGTGCCAGTAGTTCCGGGGGACAGCGTGCAACTAATGAAAAA.

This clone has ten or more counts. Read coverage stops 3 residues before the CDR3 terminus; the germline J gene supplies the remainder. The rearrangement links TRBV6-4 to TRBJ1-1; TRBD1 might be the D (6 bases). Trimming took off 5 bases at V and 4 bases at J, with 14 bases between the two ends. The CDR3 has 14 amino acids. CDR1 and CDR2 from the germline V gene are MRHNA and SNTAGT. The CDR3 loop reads CASSSEGVTTEAFF. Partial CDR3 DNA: TGTGCCAGCAGTTCCGAGGGGGTGACCACTGAA.

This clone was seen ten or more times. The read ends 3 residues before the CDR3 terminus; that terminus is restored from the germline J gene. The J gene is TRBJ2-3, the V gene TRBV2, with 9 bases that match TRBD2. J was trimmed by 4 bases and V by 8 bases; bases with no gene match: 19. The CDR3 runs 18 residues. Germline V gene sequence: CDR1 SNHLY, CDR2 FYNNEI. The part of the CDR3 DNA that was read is TGTGCCAGCGATACAGATGAGGCGGGAGGGCCTATGGCAGATACG. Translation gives CASDTDEAGGPMADT. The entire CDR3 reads CASDTDEAGGPMADTQYF.

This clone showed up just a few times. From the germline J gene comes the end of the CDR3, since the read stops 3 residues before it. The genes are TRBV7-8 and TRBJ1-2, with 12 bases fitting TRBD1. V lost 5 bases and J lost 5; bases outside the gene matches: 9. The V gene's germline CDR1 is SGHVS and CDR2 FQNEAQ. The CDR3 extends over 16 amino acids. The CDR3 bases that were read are TGTGCCAGCAGCCCATTGGGACAGGGGGCAAGATATGGC. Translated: CASSPLGQGARYG. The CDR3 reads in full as CASSPLGQGARYGYTF.

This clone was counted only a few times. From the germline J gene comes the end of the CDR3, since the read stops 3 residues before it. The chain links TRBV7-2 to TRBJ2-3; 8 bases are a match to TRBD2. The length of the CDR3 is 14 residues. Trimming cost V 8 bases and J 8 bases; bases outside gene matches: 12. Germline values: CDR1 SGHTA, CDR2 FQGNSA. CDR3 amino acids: CASARGGTAATQYF. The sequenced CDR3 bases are TGTGCCAGCGCACGGGGGGGTACCGCGGCTACG.

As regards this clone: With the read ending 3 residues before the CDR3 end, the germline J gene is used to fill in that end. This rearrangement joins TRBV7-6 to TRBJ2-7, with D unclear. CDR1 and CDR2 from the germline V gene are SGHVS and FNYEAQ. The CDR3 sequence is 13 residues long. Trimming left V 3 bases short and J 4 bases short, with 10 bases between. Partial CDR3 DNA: TGTGCCAGCAGCTTGTTCGAGGTTTACGAG. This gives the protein CASSLFEVYE. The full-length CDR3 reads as CASSLFEVYEQYF. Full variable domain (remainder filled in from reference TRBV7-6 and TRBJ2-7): GAGVSQSPRYKVTKRGQDVALRCDPISGHVSLYWYRQALGQGPEFLTYFNYEAQQDKSGLPNDRFSAERPEGSISTLTIQRTEQRDSAMYRCASSLFEVYEQYFGPGTRLTVT.

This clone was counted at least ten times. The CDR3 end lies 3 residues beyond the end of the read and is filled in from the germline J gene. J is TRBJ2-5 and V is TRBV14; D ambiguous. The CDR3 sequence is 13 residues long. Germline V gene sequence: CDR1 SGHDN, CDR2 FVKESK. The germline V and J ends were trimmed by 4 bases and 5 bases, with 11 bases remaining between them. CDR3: CASSRSPKETQYF. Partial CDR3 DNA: TGTGCCAGCAGCCGCAGTCCGAAGGAGACC.

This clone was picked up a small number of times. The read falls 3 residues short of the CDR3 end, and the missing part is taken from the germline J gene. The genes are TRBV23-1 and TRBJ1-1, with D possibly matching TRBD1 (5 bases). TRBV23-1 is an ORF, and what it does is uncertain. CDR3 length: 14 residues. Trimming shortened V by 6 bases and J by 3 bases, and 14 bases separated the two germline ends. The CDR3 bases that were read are TGCGCCAGCAGCCTCAAACGGGGGTACACTGAA. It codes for CASSLKRGYTE. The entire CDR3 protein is CASSLKRGYTEAFF.

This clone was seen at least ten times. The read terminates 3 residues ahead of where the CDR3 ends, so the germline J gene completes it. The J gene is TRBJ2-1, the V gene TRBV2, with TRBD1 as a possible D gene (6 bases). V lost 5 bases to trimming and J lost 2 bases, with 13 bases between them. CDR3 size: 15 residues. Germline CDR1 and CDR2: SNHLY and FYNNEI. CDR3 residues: CASSIQQGPYNEQFF. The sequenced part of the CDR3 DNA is TGTGCCAGCAGTATACAACAGGGACCCTACAATGAG.